This TCR beta chain was retrieved from a study of blood T cell repertoires in COVID-19. At the level of the study: PBMCs, B-cell-depleted T cells, or T cells provided the cDNA or gDNA that made up the material.

The germline V gene encodes CDR1 MGHRA and CDR2 YSYEKL. J was trimmed by 9 bases and V by 3 bases; bases with no gene match: 3. CDR3 length equals 12 residues. This clone appeared once. The data were produced by immunoSEQ multiplex PCR, yet TCRdb's version contains in-frame clones alone and is incomplete. The sample consists of roughly 250,000 clones, 80% to 90% of them appearing once. Material for sequencing was PBMCs or T cells enriched from blood (not recorded which). The sequence came from a woman between 25 and 40 years old who had recovered from COVID-19. This chain links TRBV4-1 with TRBJ2-5; 8 bases line up with TRBD2. The CDR3 region has the DNA TGCGCCAGCAGCCAGGGGCGGGGGGCCCAGTACTTC. Residues: CASSQGRGAQYF.